This T cell receptor beta chain is from a study of blood T cell repertoires in COVID-19. Study at large: There were acute and convalescent COVID-19 samples, and they came from the United States, Italy and Spain. In each case, the material was cDNA or gDNA derived from T cells, B-cell-depleted T cells, or PBMCs.

Authors' analysis steps: Counts of nucleated cells, estimated from reference gene primer amplification, were obtained. TCRdb's copy holds only in-frame clones and misses some; the assay was immunoSEQ multiplex PCR. V and J calls and clone size are given by that table; D and trimming were obtained from the DNA. Altogether 220,000 or so clones are present, 82% being singletons, with the ten largest covering less than 4%. Germline V gene data show CDR1 as SGHRS and CDR2 as YFSETQ. V gave up 3 bases and J gave up 7 bases; unmatched junction bases: 5. CDR3 length equals 15 residues. The chain joins TRBV5-1 to TRBJ2-6, with 9 bases lining up with TRBD1. This clonotype originated in a woman of 80 years or more with acute or convalescent COVID-19. Sequences were obtained from peripheral blood. CDR3 residues: CASSWGQGGANVLTF. The CDR3 coding sequence is TGCGCCAGCAGCTGGGGACAGGGAGGCGCCAACGTCCTGACTTTC.